This T cell receptor (beta chain) was recorded in a study of metastatic and nonmetastatic thyroid tumors. Thyroid surgery was performed in patients who had received no treatment beforehand. TCRdb re-called the PCR reads with MiXCR. The top ten hold around 12% of the sample, which has 9,500 to 15,000 clones, 31% seen once. The table lists this clone with a few counts. The clonotype was recovered from a female donor with papillary thyroid cancer or a benign thyroid nodule (not recorded which). Some clones in this sample may be carry-over from other donors' samples. The sequenced material came from tumor tissue.

The CDR3 DNA follows: TGTGCCAGCAGTGAGCCCGGGAACTCTGGAAACACCATATATTTT. It yields the protein CASSEPGNSGNTIYF. The V gene is TRBV6-1, the J gene TRBJ1-3, with unresolved D. Between the trimmed V and J ends, which lost 3 bases and 0 bases, there was a span of 9 bases. The germline gives CDR1 MNHNS, CDR2 SASEGT. The CDR3 length is 15 residues.